This TCR beta chain was documented in a study of cytomegalovirus exposure and HLA in healthy donors. Study background: Researchers previously reported finding fewer than 140 million unique TCR beta sequences from about 200 million T cells.

It was healthy bone marrow donors who served as donors. V shed 4 bases and J shed 1 base, with 14 bases lying between them. Germline V gene sequence: CDR1 MDHEN, CDR2 SYDVKM. The CDR3 is 16 residues long. Both 60 Vbeta primers and 13 Jbeta primers went into the PCR. TCRdb keeps only in-frame clones here, not all; method: immunoSEQ multiplex PCR. The data hold roughly 200,000 clones, with 65% to 85% observed a single time. As for this clone: Its matching antigen is unknown.

Whole-study findings and limits: For TCR beta chains, V- and J-gene trimming was later linked to a missense DCLRE1C variant.

Sequencing was carried out using PBMCs. This receptor was taken from a female donor in good health and CMV-seronegative. V and J are TRBV28 and TRBJ1-5; D is perhaps TRBD1 (6 bases). CDR3 loop: CASSSHRVGSNQPQHF. The CDR3 DNA is TGTGCCAGCAGTTCGCACAGGGTCGGGAGCAATCAGCCCCAGCATTTT. Filled out from reference TRBV28 and TRBJ1-5, the complete variable domain reads DVKVTQSSRYLVKRTGEKVFLECVQDMDHENMFWYRQDPGLGLRLIYFSYDVKMKEKGDIPEGYSVSREKKERFSLILESASTNQTSMYLCASSSHRVGSNQPQHFGDGTRLSIL.